The 5 T cell receptor beta chains listed next were all sequenced from one sample in a study of blood T cell repertoires in COVID-19. TCRdb's copy holds only in-frame clones and misses some; the assay was immunoSEQ multiplex PCR. The data show roughly 130,000 clones, 60% to 85% seen once. Sequencing input: peripheral blood. The receptors were gathered from a man aged 45-65 years with acute or convalescent COVID-19.

This clone was recorded a few times. This rearrangement joins TRBV24-1 to TRBJ1-6; the D gene is possibly TRBD1 (6 bases). Germline CDR1 is KGHDR and CDR2 is SFDVKD. V gave up 4 bases and J gave up 7 bases, with 13 bases separating them. CDR3 length equals 15 residues. The CDR3: CATSEAGVPNSPLHF. CDR3 bases: TGTGCCACCAGTGAGGCAGGGGTCCCCAATTCACCCCTCCACTTT.

The gene calls are TRBV5-1 and TRBJ2-5; TRBD2 agrees at 8 bases. The CDR3 totals 14 residues. Germline values: CDR1 SGHRS, CDR2 YFSETQ. Trimming cost V 7 bases and J 2 bases; bases outside gene matches: 7. In DNA form, the CDR3 reads TGCGCCAGCTTCCCCGGGGGGGGTCAAGAGACCCAGTACTTC. As protein: CASFPGGGQETQYF.

The chain couples TRBV28 to TRBJ1-1; 8 positions agree with TRBD1. CDR1 is MDHEN, CDR2 SYDVKM, per germline. The CDR3 loop spans 15 amino acids. V was clipped by 3 bases and J by 6 bases; unmatched bases: 9. This CDR3 reads CASSLTQGGKAEAFF. CDR3 nucleotide sequence: TGTGCCAGCAGTTTGACACAGGGGGGCAAGGCTGAAGCTTTCTTT.

The genes are TRBV5-1 and TRBJ1-1; 8 positions agree with TRBD1. Germline V lookup: CDR1 SGHRS, CDR2 YFSETQ. Trimming at V came to 4 bases and at J to 1 base, leaving 9 bases not matched to a gene. The length of the CDR3 is 16 residues. This CDR3 is CASSVQGQGANTEAFF. The CDR3 DNA reads as TGCGCCAGCAGCGTGCAAGGACAGGGAGCGAACACTGAAGCTTTCTTT.

This clone came up once. The sample contains more than one DNA sequence encoding this CDR3. This chain joins TRBV3-1 (or the pseudogene TRBV3-2) and TRBJ1-1; D remains unclear. The CDR3 extends over 14 amino acids. Germline V gives CDR1 LGHDT, CDR2 YNNKEL (reference sequence). The ends were cut back, 0 bases at V and 1 base at J, with 6 bases in the middle. The CDR3, as DNA: TGTGCCAGCAGCCAAGATCCCGGGAACACTGAAGCTTTCTTT. This translates into CASSQDPGNTEAFF.